This passage covers 28 T cell receptor beta chains from one sample sequenced in a study of chemoradiotherapy in HPV16-positive cancers. Assay: immunoSEQ multiplex PCR; the TCRdb copy retains only in-frame clones and omits some. There are about a thousand clones in the sample; 82% occur only once, and 6% to 7.5% lies in the top ten. The sample here was tumor tissue, taken from a patient who underwent chemoradiotherapy. These receptors originate from a human donor with HPV-associated anogenital cancer.

V usage is TRBV10-2 and J usage is TRBJ2-2; 12 bases are a match to TRBD2. Germline V lookup: CDR1 WSHSY, CDR2 SAAADI. The CDR3 sequence is 17 residues long. The ends lost 3 bases at V and 6 bases at J; junction bases unmatched: 8. The CDR3, as DNA: TGCGCCAGCAGTGAACTACTAGCGGGGGGTTCGGCCGGGGAGCTGTTTTTT. It codes for CASSELLAGGSAGELFF.

Comment on this clone: Different DNA sequences within this sample yield the same CDR3. This rearrangement joins TRBV6-1 to TRBJ2-3; 12 bases line up with TRBD2. The length of the CDR3 is 15 residues. CDR1 is MNHNS, CDR2 SASEGT, per germline. Germline trimming cut 2 bases from V and 4 bases from J; bases unmatched to any gene: 1. The CDR3 here is CASSELAGGPDTQYF. CDR3 nucleotide sequence: TGTGCCAGCAGTGAACTAGCGGGGGGGCCAGATACGCAGTATTTT.

This chain connects TRBV13 to TRBJ1-4, with 9 bases aligning to TRBD1. V was clipped by 7 bases and J by 8 bases; unmatched bases: 8. The CDR3 has 14 amino acids. Germline V gives CDR1 PRHDT, CDR2 FYEKMQ (reference sequence). CDR3 in amino acids: CASKQQGAGEKLFF. The CDR3 nucleotides are TGTGCCAGCAAACAACAGGGGGCTGGAGAAAAACTGTTTTTT.

This chain uses TRBV6-1 with TRBJ2-2; 7 bases map to TRBD2. After removal of 2 bases from V and 4 bases from J, the junction contained 4 bases not matched to a gene. In germline, CDR1 is MNHNS, CDR2 SASEGT. The CDR3 is made up of 15 amino acids. This CDR3 reads CASSELSGATGELFF. CDR3 DNA: TGTGCCAGCAGTGAATTGAGCGGGGCCACCGGGGAGCTGTTTTTT.

The DNA of the CDR3 is TGTGCCAGCAGCGAGGACAGGAACTACGAGCAGTACTTC. Translating gives CASSEDRNYEQYF. The J gene is TRBJ2-7, the V gene TRBV5-5; 7 bases line up with TRBD1. This CDR3 spans 13 amino acids. V shed 4 bases and J 3 bases; nucleotides not matched to a gene: 4. Per the germline V gene, CDR1 is SGHKS and CDR2 is YYEKEE (reference sequence). Using reference TRBV5-5 and TRBJ2-7 for the parts outside the CDR3, the full variable domain is DAGVTQSPTHLIKTRGQQVTLRCSPISGHKSVSWYQQVLGQGPQFIFQYYEKEERGRGNFPDRFSARQFPNYSSELNVNALLLGDSALYLCASSEDRNYEQYFGPGTRLTVT.

This chain links TRBV7-9 with TRBJ2-4; the match to TRBD2 covers 7 bases. This CDR3 contains 16 residues. Unmatched junction bases numbered 12, after V lost 6 bases and J lost 4 bases. The germline V gene encodes CDR1 SEHNR and CDR2 FQNEAQ (reference sequence). The CDR3 region is CASSGGGSGTKNIQYF. The CDR3 bases are TGTGCCAGCAGTGGAGGCGGGAGCGGTACGAAAAACATTCAGTACTTC.

J is TRBJ2-1 and V is TRBV2; D unclear. Trimming pared 2 bases from V and 9 bases from J, leaving 14 bases between. CDR1 is SNHLY, CDR2 FYNNEI, per germline. This CDR3 has 14 amino acids. CDR3 DNA: TGTGCCAGCAGTGAAACGATAGGGTTGGGTGAGCAGTTCTTC. This gives the protein CASSETIGLGEQFF.

The sample holds one count of this clone. In nucleotides, the CDR3 is TGTGCCAGCAGTTATAGGACAGGGAAGCCCTACGAGCAGTACTTC. Protein: CASSYRTGKPYEQYF. This sequence joins TRBV6-5 and TRBJ2-7; 8 bases map to TRBD1. From germline, CDR1 is MNHEY and CDR2 SVGAGI. The CDR3 loop spans 15 amino acids. The ends lost 3 bases at V and 2 bases at J; junction bases unmatched: 6.

This clone was detected a few times. V is TRBV5-1 and J is TRBJ2-5; 7 bases fit TRBD2. The V and J ends lost 1 base and 2 bases, in that order; junction bases with no gene match: 2. The germline gives CDR1 SGHRS, CDR2 YFSETQ. The CDR3 runs to 14 residues. The CDR3: CASSLWGGQETQYF. The CDR3 bases are TGCGCCAGCAGCTTGTGGGGGGGACAAGAGACCCAGTACTTC.

The chain uses TRBV6-1 and TRBJ1-5; D gene ambiguous. Trimming cost V 6 bases and J 0 bases, with 9 bases left between them. From germline, CDR1 is MNHNS and CDR2 SASEGT. There are 14 residues in the CDR3. The CDR3 region has the DNA TGTGCCAGCAGAGCAGGTTATAGCAATCAGCCCCAGCATTTT. Residues: CASRAGYSNQPQHF.

The CDR3 region has the DNA TGTGCCAGCAGCTGTCCTTATGTAGGACAAAGTCGGGCCAACGTCCTGACTTTC. Translation: CASSCPYVGQSRANVLTF. V and J are TRBV12-1 and TRBJ2-6; the D call of TRBD1 is as the table states it, not checked on the DNA. TRBV12-1 is designated a pseudogene. The CDR3 is made up of 18 amino acids.

This clone is a singleton in its sample. The V gene is TRBV7-2, the J gene TRBJ1-3; D may be TRBD1 (6 bases). The CDR3 runs 14 residues. The germline V gene has CDR1 SGHTA and CDR2 FQGNSA. With 0 bases removed from V and 4 bases from J, the gap between germline ends came to 7 bases. The CDR3 DNA reads as TGTGCCAGCAGCTTAGCGCAGGGGGGAAACACCATATATTTT. Protein sequence: CASSLAQGGNTIYF.

This rearrangement joins TRBV5-1 to TRBJ2-1; 8 bases align to TRBD2. Germline CDR1 reads SGHRS; CDR2 reads YFSETQ. V shed 1 base and J 9 bases; nucleotides not matched to a gene: 15. CDR3 length: 17 amino acids. The CDR3 DNA sequence: TGCGCCAGCAGCTTGCCCGTTCTAGCGGGTGGGCAGAGTGAGCAGTTCTTC. Its protein product is CASSLPVLAGGQSEQFF.

The rearrangement joins TRBV2 to TRBJ1-6; TRBD1 agrees at 10 bases. J was trimmed by 14 bases and V by 0 bases; bases with no gene match: 13. Looked up from germline, CDR1 is SNHLY and CDR2 is FYNNEI. The CDR3 is 17 amino acids. The CDR3 loop is CASSEARGGTGVGTLHF. The CDR3 nucleotides read TGTGCCAGCAGTGAAGCGCGGGGGGGGACAGGGGTCGGGACCCTCCACTTT.

There are a few counts of this clone. The genes are TRBV14 and TRBJ2-1; 11 nucleotides line up with TRBD2. Germline V gene data show CDR1 as SGHDN and CDR2 as FVKESK. Trimming at V came to 6 bases and at J to 7 bases, leaving 2 bases not matched to a gene. The CDR3 is 13 residues long. The CDR3 DNA follows: TGTGCCAGCAGGACTAGCGGGATGAATGAGCAGTTCTTC. Its translation is CASRTSGMNEQFF.

The chain combines TRBV18 with TRBJ2-2, with D possibly being TRBD2 (5 bases). The CDR3 totals 14 residues. CDR1 and CDR2 from the germline V gene are KGHSH and LQKENI. V dropped 6 bases and J dropped 2 bases, with 10 bases sitting between them. The CDR3: CASSRATNTGELFF. CDR3 nucleotides: TGTGCCAGCTCGCGGGCTACCAACACCGGGGAGCTGTTTTTT.

The CDR3 DNA reads TGTGCCACCAGTTTGGACAGATATAGCAATCAGCCCCAGCATTTT. Translation gives CATSLDRYSNQPQHF. The gene calls are TRBV15 and TRBJ1-5, with a tentative D call TRBD1 (6 bases). The length of the CDR3 is 15 residues. In germline, CDR1 is LNHNV, CDR2 YYDKDF (reference sequence). The V end lost 6 bases, the J end lost 0 bases, and 12 bases lay between the germline ends.

The table lists this clone with a count of one. The V gene is TRBV29-1, the J gene TRBJ2-5; D is unresolved. Germline lookup yields CDR1 SQVTM and CDR2 ANQGSEA. This CDR3 contains 12 residues. V was shortened by 7 bases and J by 4 bases, with 13 bases between the two germline ends. The CDR3 bases are TGCAGCGCAACTGCGTCTCGAGAGACCCAGTACTTC. This gives the protein CSATASRETQYF.

The chain combines TRBV11-3 with TRBJ1-1; D is ambiguous. The length of the CDR3 is 13 residues. The V end lost 3 bases, the J end lost 0 bases, and 5 bases lay between the germline ends. CDR1 is SGHNT and CDR2 is YENEEA in the germline V gene. CDR3 region: CASSLKVNTEAFF. CDR3 DNA sequence: TGTGCCAGCAGCTTGAAGGTGAACACTGAAGCTTTCTTT.

The chain joins TRBV5-1 to TRBJ2-3; D possibly corresponds to TRBD2 (6 bases). CDR1 and CDR2 from the germline V gene are SGHRS and YFSETQ. V was trimmed by 4 bases and J by 2 bases, leaving 14 bases between them. This CDR3 contains 15 residues. CDR3 nucleotide sequence: TGCGCCAGCAGCCTCGGGACTGCTAACACAGATACGCAGTATTTT. It translates to CASSLGTANTDTQYF.

The chain links TRBV9 to TRBJ2-7, with D tentatively TRBD2 (5 bases). Trimming took 2 bases from V and 0 from J, leaving 9 bases between them. Per germline, CDR1 SGDLS and CDR2 YYNGEE. This CDR3 region has 14 residues. The CDR3: CASSVTGFSYEQYF. Here the CDR3 DNA reads TGTGCCAGCAGCGTCACGGGATTCTCCTACGAGCAGTACTTC.

DNA of the CDR3: TGTGCCAGCAGTGAAGGGACCTATAACGACAGGGGCAAAAACATTCAGTACTTC. It codes for CASSEGTYNDRGKNIQYF. The chain is built from TRBV6-1 and TRBJ2-4; TRBD1 matches 8 bases. CDR3 length: 18 amino acids. After removal of 1 base from V and 3 bases from J, the junction contained 11 bases not matched to a gene. Germline CDR1 is MNHNS and CDR2 is SASEGT.

This clone was recorded a few times. The J gene is TRBJ1-6, the V gene TRBV11-2, with D possibly matching TRBD1 (5 bases). CDR1 is SGHAT, CDR2 FQNNGV, per germline. Trimming cost V 2 bases and J 6 bases, with 14 bases left between them. The length of the CDR3 is 16 residues. CDR3 nucleotides: TGTGCCAGCAGCTTAAGGGTTCTGGGGGGTAATTCACCCCTCCACTTT. Translating it yields CASSLRVLGGNSPLHF.

The rearrangement joins TRBV5-1 to TRBJ1-6; D is ambiguous. This CDR3 region has 13 residues. The V end was cut by 2 bases, the J end by 10 bases, with 10 bases between. CDR1 and CDR2 (germline): SGHRS, YFSETQ. The CDR3 is CASSLWVESPLHF. The CDR3 DNA is TGCGCCAGCAGCTTATGGGTCGAGTCACCCCTCCACTTT.

The V call is TRBV7-8, the J call TRBJ1-2, with D possibly being TRBD1 (5 bases). V gave up 0 bases and J gave up 2 bases, with 7 bases separating them. CDR3 length: 14 residues. Germline lookup yields CDR1 SGHVS and CDR2 FQNEAQ. Written as DNA, the CDR3 is TGTGCCAGCAGCTTAGCGACAGAGAACTATGGCTACACCTTC. Its protein is CASSLATENYGYTF.

In this sample, this clone turned up once. The chain is built from TRBV5-1 and TRBJ1-6; 10 bases match TRBD1. Germline CDR1 SGHRS, CDR2 YFSETQ. V lost 5 bases to trimming and J lost 9 bases; unmatched junction nucleotides: 5. The CDR3 runs 14 residues. CDR3 in DNA: TGCGCCAGCAGGGGCGGACAGGGGGGTTCACCCCTCCACTTT. Encoded protein: CASRGGQGGSPLHF.

V is TRBV12-5 and J is TRBJ2-1; a possible D gene is TRBD2 (7 bases). Germline V gene lookup returns CDR1 LGHNT and CDR2 FRNRAP. The CDR3 covers 16 residues. V lost 5 bases to trimming and J lost 5 bases, with 19 bases between them. The CDR3 is CASGPLFGGPNNEQFF. Here the CDR3 DNA reads TGTGCTAGTGGTCCCCTTTTCGGGGGGCCTAACAATGAGCAGTTCTTC.

This rearrangement joins TRBV5-5 to TRBJ2-7; no firm D call. Germline values: CDR1 SGHKS, CDR2 YYEKEE (reference sequence). V was cut by 1 base and J by 5 bases, with 7 bases left in between. The CDR3 is 12 amino acids. CDR3 protein: CASSLYDDEQYF. For the CDR3, the DNA is TGTGCCAGCAGCTTGTATGACGACGAGCAGTACTTC.